This section outlines one TCR beta chain sequence together with its context. This clone was detected only once. The antigen it binds to is not known. The sample holds no much larger clone one base away, and base qualities are not on file. The entry originates in a study of blood T cell repertoires in COVID-19 (dated by TCRdb to the early 2020s). For context, the study as a whole: Samples covering the acute and convalescent phases of COVID-19 were provided by collaborators in the United States, Italy and Spain. The prospective study material was composed of cDNA or gDNA derived from T cells, B-cell-depleted T cells, or PBMCs. Sample metadata almost always included a de-identified subject ID, COVID-19 status, age in years and sex. The samples were drawn from two sources: the first 160 participants of the ongoing ImmuneRACE study, and 950 to 1,500 subjects contributed by 6 global collaborators. The repertoires were released in a freely available public database intended as a resource for research on the immune response to SARS-CoV-2. The dataset comprised deeply sampled blood TCRbeta repertoires from subjects exposed to, actively infected with, or recovered from COVID-19. Where available, HLA class I and class II types were taken from metadata supplied by the sample provider and were not determined by assay-based typing. Overall study results and their limits: How much clinical and demographic metadata was included differed by source and by participant, and the metadata was provided uncurated.

Reading from cysteine to phenylalanine, the CDR3 counts 12 amino acids. Only the CDR3 portion is preserved as DNA: 36 bases, with reading frame beginning at the first base. V drops 7 bases and J drops 1 base, leaving 6 bases in between. From a lookup of the germline V gene, CDR1 and CDR2 are ENHRY and SYGVKD. TCRbeta CDR3 regions were amplified from genomic DNA using the immunoSEQ Assay, a bias-controlled multiplex PCR. Per the original workflow: The number of nucleated cells in each sample was estimated by amplification of reference gene primers within the assay. To quantify the absolute abundance of each unique TCRbeta CDR3 rearrangement, sequence reads were collapsed and filtered. For each sample, productive Simpson clonality was calculated as the square root of Simpson's diversity index over productive rearrangements. In its TCRdb copy, this immuneACCESS table keeps in-frame sequences only and misses some clones. Where compared with another copy, unresolved V genes explain less than half of these, and the others have no known cause. Clone size and V and J calls were adopted from that table, with D and trimming inferred from the DNA. The sample data list about 220,000 clones, and about four fifths of these were observed just once. The top ten hold approximately 1.3% of the sample.

Participants in the prospective study were aged roughly 18 to 89 years, lived in 24 United States geographic areas, and enrolled through a virtual design. To assign participants to cohorts, the prospective study relied on clinical history that participants themselves reported in a screening survey and a study questionnaire. Mobile phlebotomists in the prospective study collected whole blood, serum and a nasopharyngeal or oropharyngeal swab from every participant. Additional blood draws and questionnaires over an approximately 2-month period could optionally be provided by prospective study participants. Prospective study blood samples were shipped either frozen or at room temperature before DNA extraction.

The chain was built from TRBV10-3 and TRBJ2-3; no D segment can be confidently identified. Sample: PBMCs or T cells enriched from blood (not recorded which). The sequence derives from a woman aged 35 to 49 with acute COVID-19. The nucleotide sequence reads TGTGCCATCAACATGGGCACAGATACGCAGTATTTT. This is translated as CAINMGTDTQYF.